The next 32 T cell receptor beta chains were all read from a single sample in a study of multiple sclerosis patients with progressive multifocal leukoencephalopathy (dated by TCRdb to about 2019). The library was made by the immunoSEQ multiplex PCR assay. TCRdb took this table from immuneACCESS and kept in-frame rearrangements with V and J called. Such tables lack part of the clones; where checked against another copy, unresolved V genes explain under half of the gap, and the rest is unexplained. Counted in this sample were about 30,000 clones; approximately 89% of them appeared once. The ten largest clones take up approximately 1.4% of the sample. The label giving this sample's time point can be read as: five to six months of natalizumab therapy. What this sample's treatment or condition label stands for: on natalizumab therapy at sampling. Source: PBMCs, taken from a patient treated with natalizumab. These receptors were taken from a human donor with multiple sclerosis.

This clone appeared once. At one end the junction does not follow the germline gene, possibly because of a read error. The V call is TRBV4-3, the J call TRBJ2-6, with D possibly being TRBD1 or TRBD2 (5 bases each). This CDR3 spans 13 amino acids. Germline V gene sequence: CDR1 LGHNA, CDR2 YSLEER. The CDR3 loop is CASSQEGDNVLTF. DNA for the CDR3: TGCGCCAGCAGCCAAGAGGGGGACAACGTCCTGACTTTC.

V and J are TRBV5-1 and TRBJ2-3; 11 bases map to TRBD2. V shed 7 bases and J 8 bases; nucleotides not matched to a gene: 12. This CDR3 is built from 15 residues. CDR1 is SGHRS and CDR2 is YFSETQ in the germline V gene. Here the CDR3 DNA reads TGCGCCAGCGGGGGACTAGCGGACAAGCGGGGTACGCAGTATTTT. Translation: CASGGLADKRGTQYF.

The chain combines TRBV7-9 with TRBJ2-3; possibly TRBD1 for D (7 bases). The CDR3 is 16 amino acids. CDR1 SEHNR and CDR2 FQNEAQ come from the germline V gene (reference sequence). V was trimmed by 5 bases and J by 0 bases, leaving 15 bases between them. CDR3 region: CASSTRGAPSTDTQYF. For the CDR3, the DNA is TGTGCCAGCAGCACCAGGGGGGCGCCGAGCACAGATACGCAGTATTTT.

The gene calls are TRBV7-9 and TRBJ1-5; D ambiguous. CDR1 is SEHNR and CDR2 is FQNEAQ in the germline V gene (reference sequence). CDR3 length: 12 residues. V dropped 5 bases and J dropped 7 bases, with 9 bases sitting between them. The CDR3 nucleotides read TGTGCCAGCAGCCTACCGGCCCAGCCCCAGCATTTT. Its translation: CASSLPAQPQHF. The variable domain in full, completed from reference TRBV7-9 and TRBJ1-5, reads DTGVSQNPRHKITKRGQNVTFRCDPISEHNRLYWYRQTLGQGPEFLTYFQNEAQLEKSRLLSDRFSAERPKGSFSTLEIQRTEQGDSAMYLCASSLPAQPQHFGDGTRLSIL.

This sequence joins TRBV6-5 and TRBJ2-1, with 10 bases fitting TRBD1. In germline, CDR1 is MNHEY, CDR2 SVGAGI. The CDR3 sequence is 15 residues long. The ends lost 6 bases at V and 4 bases at J; junction bases unmatched: 6. The CDR3 DNA follows: TGTGCCAGCAGCAGGGACAGGGGAGTTTACAATGAGCAGTTCTTC. Residues: CASSRDRGVYNEQFF.

V and J are TRBV21-1 and TRBJ2-1; the table's D call, TRBD2, has no DNA check behind it. TRBV21-1 is noted as a pseudogene. The CDR3 runs 22 residues. The DNA for the CDR3 is TGTGCCAGCAGCAAGGACTTAATGGGTCAGGATCTAGCGGCTGGCTCCTACAATGAGCAGTTCTTC. It translates to CASSKDLMGQDLAAGSYNEQFF.

The chain employs TRBV9 and TRBJ2-1; weak D call: TRBD2 (5 bases). The CDR3 runs 15 residues. The V gene lost 3 bases and the J gene lost 0 bases, with 10 bases spanning the gap. Germline V gene lookup returns CDR1 SGDLS and CDR2 YYNGEE. CDR3 nucleotide sequence: TGTGCCAGCAGCGGAAGCGGTGACTCCTACAATGAGCAGTTCTTC. Protein: CASSGSGDSYNEQFF.

The chain uses TRBV21-1 and TRBJ2-6. TRBV21-1 is flagged as a pseudogene. CDR3 length: 18 amino acids. This chain's CDR3 is CASSKGRTGASGANVLTF. The CDR3 nucleotides are TGTGCCAGCAGCAAAGGTCGGACCGGAGCCTCTGGGGCCAACGTCCTGACTTTC.

This sequence joins TRBV5-6 and TRBJ1-2, with D unclear. Germline V lookup: CDR1 SGHDT, CDR2 YYEEEE. The CDR3 runs to 13 residues. V was shortened by 0 bases and J by 5 bases, with 8 bases between the two germline ends. Here the CDR3 DNA reads TGTGCCAGCAGCTTGGAAGGGAAATATGGCTACACCTTC. This sequence encodes CASSLEGKYGYTF.

The CDR3 loop reads CASHSAGNEQFF. For the CDR3, the DNA is TGTGCCAGCCACTCAGCTGGGAATGAGCAGTTCTTC. The gene calls are TRBV25-1 and TRBJ2-1; D gene ambiguous. V was cut by 8 bases and J by 7 bases, with 12 bases left in between. In germline, CDR1 is MGHDK, CDR2 SYGVNS. There are 12 residues in the CDR3.

The chain combines TRBV6-5 with TRBJ2-7; D remains ambiguous. CDR3 length: 12 residues. Trimming took 2 bases from V and 6 from J, leaving 8 bases between them. Germline V lookup: CDR1 MNHEY, CDR2 SVGAGI. CDR3 protein: CASSYAPGEQYF. The DNA of the CDR3 is TGTGCCAGCAGTTACGCCCCGGGCGAGCAGTACTTC.

The genes are TRBV5-4 and TRBJ1-1, with TRBD1 as a possible D gene (5 bases). There are 12 residues in the CDR3. Germline V lookup: CDR1 SGHNT, CDR2 YYREEE (reference sequence). V dropped 5 bases and J dropped 8 bases, with 13 bases sitting between them. This CDR3 is CASSAGIREAFF. The CDR3 bases are TGTGCCAGCAGTGCAGGGATACGAGAAGCTTTCTTT.

The J gene is TRBJ2-1, the V gene TRBV18; 8 bases fit TRBD1. The CDR3 is 15 amino acids. Losses at the gene ends were 2 bases for V and 2 bases for J; bases not matched to a gene: 2. The V gene's germline CDR1 is KGHSH and CDR2 LQKENI. As DNA, the CDR3 is TGTGCCAGCTCACCAGCGGGACAGGCCTACAATGAGCAGTTCTTC. It yields the protein CASSPAGQAYNEQFF.

The chain carries TRBV7-2 and TRBJ2-5; the match to TRBD2 covers 8 bases. This CDR3 has 14 amino acids. Trimming cost V 4 bases and J 1 base; bases outside gene matches: 2. Germline V gene data show CDR1 as SGHTA and CDR2 as FQGNSA. The CDR3 bases are TGTGCCAGCAGCTCCCGGGAGGGCCAAGAGACCCAGTACTTC. It encodes CASSSREGQETQYF.

The V call is TRBV6-5, the J call TRBJ1-1, with TRBD1 matching 7 bases. CDR1 and CDR2 from the germline V gene are MNHEY and SVGAGI. This CDR3 spans 14 amino acids. The ends lost 6 bases at V and 4 bases at J; junction bases unmatched: 8. The CDR3 nucleotides are TGTGCCAGCAGCCGCCAGGGGGTGGGCACTGAAGCTTTCTTT. Translating gives CASSRQGVGTEAFF.

This chain uses TRBV29-1 with TRBJ2-1; D not resolved. The V and J ends lost 6 bases and 6 bases respectively, with 9 bases between them. Germline V gene sequence: CDR1 SQVTM, CDR2 ANQGSEA. The CDR3 length is 11 residues. DNA of the CDR3: TGCAGCGTCCGACCCGTCAATGAGCAGTTCTTC. It specifies CSVRPVNEQFF.

The chain couples TRBV7-2 to TRBJ2-2; the D gene could be TRBD1 or TRBD2 (5 bases each). V shed 1 base and J shed 5 bases, with 17 bases lying between them. CDR1 is SGHTA, CDR2 FQGNSA, per germline. The CDR3 loop spans 17 amino acids. Here the CDR3 DNA reads TGTGCCAGCAGCTTAGGGTTAGGGACGGCAATTACCGGGGAGCTGTTTTTT. Protein sequence: CASSLGLGTAITGELFF.

V and J are TRBV6-1 and TRBJ2-7, with TRBD1 matching over 9 bases. The germline gives CDR1 MNHNS, CDR2 SASEGT. This CDR3 has 13 residues. Trimming cost V 5 bases and J 3 bases; bases outside gene matches: 2. The CDR3 loop reads CASSLGQGYEQYF. The CDR3, as DNA: TGTGCCAGCAGTCTGGGACAGGGCTACGAGCAGTACTTC.

The chain employs TRBV15 and TRBJ2-7, with a weak D call TRBD2 (6 bases). Germline V lookup: CDR1 LNHNV, CDR2 YYDKDF (reference sequence). V was shortened by 0 bases and J by 4 bases, with 13 bases between the two germline ends. CDR3 length: 15 residues. CDR3 DNA sequence: TGTGCCACCAGCAGAGACCCCTCCCGGGGGTACGAGCAGTACTTC. Its translation: CATSRDPSRGYEQYF.

V is TRBV19 and J is TRBJ1-2; no clear D. This CDR3 comprises 13 residues. Germline V gene data show CDR1 as LNHDA and CDR2 as SQIVND (reference sequence). The V and J ends lost 7 bases and 7 bases respectively, with 16 bases between them. The CDR3 DNA reads TGTGCCAGTACGAGCTGGGGATTGAGTGGCTACACCTTC. This codes for CASTSWGLSGYTF. The full variable domain, with the rest looked up from reference TRBV19 and TRBJ1-2, is DGGITQSPKYLFRKEGQNVTLSCEQNLNHDAMYWYRQDPGQGLRLIYYSQIVNDFQKGDIAEGYSVSREKKESFPLTVTSAQKNPTAFYLCASTSWGLSGYTFGSGTRLTVV.

This clone was seen a handful of times. The gene calls are TRBV10-1 and TRBJ1-1; no reliable D call. This CDR3 spans 15 amino acids. Germline values: CDR1 WNHNN, CDR2 SYGVQD (reference sequence). The V gene lost 0 bases and the J gene lost 0 bases, with 8 bases spanning the gap. The CDR3 loop is CASSESTGMNTEAFF. The CDR3 bases are TGCGCCAGCAGTGAGTCGACGGGAATGAACACTGAAGCTTTCTTT.

The chain has TRBV6-6 and TRBJ2-2; the match to TRBD1 covers 8 bases. Germline values: CDR1 MNHNY, CDR2 SVGAGI (reference sequence). Germline trimming cut 8 bases from V and 7 bases from J; bases unmatched to any gene: 3. The length of the CDR3 is 12 residues. The CDR3 loop is CASGTGVGELFF. The DNA for the CDR3 is TGTGCCAGCGGGACAGGAGTCGGGGAGCTGTTTTTT.

The rearrangement links TRBV12-5 to TRBJ2-4, with 7 bases that match TRBD1. CDR1 is LGHNT, CDR2 FRNRAP, per germline. This CDR3 is built from 15 residues. The V and J ends lost 5 bases and 6 bases, in that order; junction bases with no gene match: 10. CDR3 sequence: CASGPETGPINIQYF. The CDR3 nucleotides are TGTGCTAGTGGTCCTGAGACAGGGCCCATAAACATTCAGTACTTC.

DNA of the CDR3: TGTGCCAGCTCATTGAGTTTCGGGCAGTCGAACACTGAAGCTTTCTTT. It yields the protein CASSLSFGQSNTEAFF. The chain links TRBV28 to TRBJ1-1, with D uncertain. V gave up 8 bases and J gave up 1 base, with 20 bases separating them. Germline V gene data show CDR1 as MDHEN and CDR2 as SYDVKM. The CDR3 covers 16 residues. Supplemented by reference TRBV28 and TRBJ1-1, the full variable domain reads DVKVTQSSRYLVKRTGEKVFLECVQDMDHENMFWYRQDPGLGLRLIYFSYDVKMKEKGDIPEGYSVSREKKERFSLILESASTNQTSMYLCASSLSFGQSNTEAFFGQGTRLTVV.

The genes are TRBV6-1 and TRBJ2-2; no clear D gene. Germline lookup yields CDR1 MNHNS and CDR2 SASEGT. The ends were cut back, 5 bases at V and 1 base at J, with 5 bases in the middle. The CDR3 is made up of 13 amino acids. CDR3: CASSPVNTGELFF. The DNA of the CDR3 is TGTGCCAGCAGTCCGGTGAACACCGGGGAGCTGTTTTTT.

This sequence joins TRBV6-1 and TRBJ1-2, with 7 bases fitting TRBD1. The CDR3 is 14 amino acids. V gave up 8 bases and J gave up 6 bases; unmatched junction bases: 12. Germline CDR1 MNHNS, CDR2 SASEGT. CDR3 sequence (DNA): TGTGCCAGCCGCCGCAGGGGGGAATGGCATGGCTACACCTTC. Its protein product is CASRRRGEWHGYTF.

The chain combines TRBV4-1 with TRBJ2-7; tentatively, D is TRBD1 (6 bases). This CDR3 is built from 15 residues. Trimming shortened V by 1 base and J by 2 bases, and 12 bases separated the two germline ends. Germline V gene lookup returns CDR1 MGHRA and CDR2 YSYEKL. The CDR3 region is CASSQVRTEAYEQYF. Written as DNA, the CDR3 is TGCGCCAGCAGCCAAGTTCGGACAGAAGCCTACGAGCAGTACTTC.

This clone was counted only a few times. The chain has TRBV5-1 and TRBJ2-1; no clear D gene. Germline values: CDR1 SGHRS, CDR2 YFSETQ. The V gene lost 0 bases and the J gene lost 4 bases, with 8 bases spanning the gap. There are 14 residues in the CDR3. The CDR3 region is CASSLAAPYNEQFF. CDR3 in DNA: TGCGCCAGCAGCTTGGCGGCACCATACAATGAGCAGTTCTTC. The full variable domain, rest sourced from reference TRBV5-1 and TRBJ2-1, is KAGVTQTPRYLIKTRGQQVTLSCSPISGHRSVSWYQQTPGQGLQFLFEYFSETQRNKGNFPGRFSGRQFSNSRSEMNVSTLELGDSALYLCASSLAAPYNEQFFGPGTRLTVL.

The V call is TRBV9, the J call TRBJ2-3; D ambiguous. Trimming removed 3 bases at V and 0 bases at J, with 17 bases between. The CDR3 covers 17 residues. Germline assignment: CDR1 SGDLS and CDR2 YYNGEE. In DNA, the CDR3 is TGTGCCAGCAGCGCACCCCCAGCGAAACTTAGCACAGATACGCAGTATTTT. Translating gives CASSAPPAKLSTDTQYF.

The chain joins TRBV7-8 to TRBJ2-1; 13 positions match TRBD2. The CDR3 has 16 residues. After removal of 5 bases from V and 8 bases from J, the junction contained 9 bases not matched to a gene. Germline CDR1 reads SGHVS; CDR2 reads FQNEAQ. CDR3 sequence: CASSLRTSGSIDEQFF. CDR3 nucleotides: TGTGCCAGCAGCCTCCGGACTAGCGGGAGTATCGATGAGCAGTTCTTC.

J is TRBJ2-7 and V is TRBV28, with D uncertain. The CDR3 runs 9 residues. The germline CDR1 and CDR2 sequences are MDHEN and SYDVKM. Trimming shortened V by 8 bases and J by 3 bases, and 2 bases separated the two germline ends. The DNA of the CDR3 is TGTGCCAGCGGCTACGAGCAGTACTTC. This translates into CASGYEQYF.

The chain recombines TRBV6-4 with TRBJ1-5; no clear D. There are 12 residues in the CDR3. V lost 2 bases and J lost 7, with 6 bases in between. The germline gives CDR1 MRHNA, CDR2 SNTAGT. CDR3 coding DNA: TGTGCCAGCAGTGACGCAGAACAGCCCCAGCATTTT. Its protein product is CASSDAEQPQHF.